Listed below are T cell receptor beta chains from one sample, sequenced in a study of metastatic and nonmetastatic thyroid tumors. TCRdb re-processed the PCR reads through MiXCR. The sample lists about 11,000 clones; around two fifths were seen once. Sequenced input: tumor tissue. Receptors were obtained from a female donor with papillary thyroid cancer or a benign thyroid nodule (not recorded which). Some clones in this sample may be carry-over from other donors' samples. Both conserved end residues are part of each CDR3. Fields, in order: D gene, V gene, clone size, CDR3 length, J gene, CDR3 DNA, CDR3 protein. D genes are given only for firm matches. Clone size is stated in some rows and not others, as once, few, many or a class when expanded.

D gene: NA; V gene: TRBV20-1; clone size: NA; CDR3 length: 17; J gene: TRBJ2-4; CDR3 DNA: TGCAGTGCTAGACCCTCGGCCGGGACGGAGGTCAAAAACATTCAGTACTTC; CDR3 protein: CSARPSAGTEVKNIQYF
D gene: NA; V gene: TRBV30; clone size: NA; CDR3 length: 12; J gene: TRBJ2-2; CDR3 DNA: TGTGCCTGGAGCTCTAACACCGGGGAGCTGTTTTTT; CDR3 protein: CAWSSNTGELFF
D gene: NA; V gene: TRBV5-1; clone size: large; CDR3 length: 14; J gene: TRBJ2-1; CDR3 DNA: TGCGCCAGCAGCTTAGCACCGTCGTACAATGAGCAGTTCTTC; CDR3 protein: CASSLAPSYNEQFF
D gene: TRBD1; V gene: TRBV4-1; clone size: NA; CDR3 length: 15; J gene: TRBJ1-2; CDR3 DNA: TGCGCCAGCAGCCAAGAACCCAGGGGGACTTATGGCTACACCTTC; CDR3 protein: CASSQEPRGTYGYTF
D gene: NA; V gene: TRBV6-1; clone size: few; CDR3 length: 16; J gene: TRBJ1-1; CDR3 DNA: TGTGCCAGCAGTGAAGCACGGGGGCTATTGAACACTGAAGCTTTCTTT; CDR3 protein: CASSEARGLLNTEAFF
D gene: NA; V gene: TRBV30; clone size: once; CDR3 length: 13; J gene: TRBJ2-5; CDR3 DNA: TGTGCCTCCCAGGGGGGCTGGGGGGAGACCCAGTACTTC; CDR3 protein: CASQGGWGETQYF
D gene: NA; V gene: TRBV28; clone size: few; CDR3 length: 17; J gene: TRBJ1-5; CDR3 DNA: TGTGCCAGCAGCCCTATGGGAGGGATCATTAGCAATCAGCCCCAGCATTTT; CDR3 protein: CASSPMGGIISNQPQHF
D gene: NA; V gene: TRBV27; clone size: NA; CDR3 length: 13; J gene: TRBJ1-1; CDR3 DNA: TGTGCCAGCAGTTTGACAGGGAACACTGAAGCTTTCTTT; CDR3 protein: CASSLTGNTEAFF
D gene: TRBD1; V gene: TRBV20-1; clone size: NA; CDR3 length: 16; J gene: TRBJ1-4; CDR3 DNA: TGCAGTGCTAGGGGGGGCCCGGGACAGGCCAGGGAAAAACTGTTTTTT; CDR3 protein: CSARGGPGQAREKLFF
D gene: NA; V gene: TRBV24-1; clone size: few; CDR3 length: 16; J gene: TRBJ2-7; CDR3 DNA: TGTGCCACCAGTGACCGAGTAGGCGGTACTACCTACGAGCAGTACTTC; CDR3 protein: CATSDRVGGTTYEQYF
D gene: TRBD1; V gene: TRBV18; clone size: NA; CDR3 length: 14; J gene: TRBJ1-2; CDR3 DNA: TGTGCCAGCTCACTTGGACAGGGAACCTATGGCTACACCTTC; CDR3 protein: CASSLGQGTYGYTF
D gene: TRBD1; V gene: TRBV6-1; clone size: many; CDR3 length: 14; J gene: TRBJ2-3; CDR3 DNA: TGTGCCAGCAGGGACAGGGGGCCGGGAGATACGCAGTATTTT; CDR3 protein: CASRDRGPGDTQYF
D gene: NA; V gene: TRBV6-4; clone size: few; CDR3 length: 15; J gene: TRBJ2-1; CDR3 DNA: TGTGCCAGCAGTGATTTCCGGGCTTCCCGTAATGAGCAGTTCTTC; CDR3 protein: CASSDFRASRNEQFF
D gene: NA; V gene: TRBV27; clone size: few; CDR3 length: 12; J gene: TRBJ2-1; CDR3 DNA: TGTGCCAGCAGGGAAACAGACAATGAGCAGTTCTTC; CDR3 protein: CASRETDNEQFF
D gene: NA; V gene: TRBV4-2; clone size: few; CDR3 length: 14; J gene: TRBJ2-2; CDR3 DNA: TGTGCCAGCAGCCAGGTTCAGAACACCGGGGAGCTGTTTTTT; CDR3 protein: CASSQVQNTGELFF
D gene: NA; V gene: TRBV7-9; clone size: NA; CDR3 length: 13; J gene: TRBJ1-2; CDR3 DNA: TGTGCCAGCAGCTTAGGCGGGGACTATGGCTACACCTTC; CDR3 protein: CASSLGGDYGYTF
D gene: NA; V gene: TRBV2; clone size: few; CDR3 length: 12; J gene: TRBJ2-1; CDR3 DNA: TGTGCCAGCAGCGCGACAGGACATGAGCAGTTCTTC; CDR3 protein: CASSATGHEQFF
D gene: TRBD2; V gene: TRBV11-2; clone size: NA; CDR3 length: 18; J gene: TRBJ2-3; CDR3 DNA: TGTGCCAGCAGCTTATGGACTAGCGGGAGGGCCAGCACAGATACGCAGTATTTT; CDR3 protein: CASSLWTSGRASTDTQYF
D gene: TRBD1; V gene: TRBV15; clone size: NA; CDR3 length: 12; J gene: TRBJ2-7; CDR3 DNA: TGTGCCACCAGCAGAGACCACCGGGACAGGCACTTC; CDR3 protein: CATSRDHRDRHF
D gene: NA; V gene: TRBV19; clone size: NA; CDR3 length: 13; J gene: TRBJ1-5; CDR3 DNA: TGTGCCAGTAGTACCCCTGTGCATCAGCCCCAGCATTTT; CDR3 protein: CASSTPVHQPQHF
D gene: NA; V gene: TRBV10-1; clone size: few; CDR3 length: 13; J gene: TRBJ2-2; CDR3 DNA: TGCGCCAGCAGTGAGTCTAGGGCCGGGGAGCTGTTTTTT; CDR3 protein: CASSESRAGELFF
D gene: NA; V gene: TRBV24-1; clone size: few; CDR3 length: 14; J gene: TRBJ2-1; CDR3 DNA: TGTGCCACCAGGGAACGGGGCGGCTACAATGAGCAGTTCTTC; CDR3 protein: CATRERGGYNEQFF
D gene: TRBD1; V gene: TRBV18; clone size: medium-sized; CDR3 length: 14; J gene: TRBJ2-2; CDR3 DNA: TGTGCCAGCTCACCACCGGACAGGCCATCTCGGCTGTTTTTT; CDR3 protein: CASSPPDRPSRLFF